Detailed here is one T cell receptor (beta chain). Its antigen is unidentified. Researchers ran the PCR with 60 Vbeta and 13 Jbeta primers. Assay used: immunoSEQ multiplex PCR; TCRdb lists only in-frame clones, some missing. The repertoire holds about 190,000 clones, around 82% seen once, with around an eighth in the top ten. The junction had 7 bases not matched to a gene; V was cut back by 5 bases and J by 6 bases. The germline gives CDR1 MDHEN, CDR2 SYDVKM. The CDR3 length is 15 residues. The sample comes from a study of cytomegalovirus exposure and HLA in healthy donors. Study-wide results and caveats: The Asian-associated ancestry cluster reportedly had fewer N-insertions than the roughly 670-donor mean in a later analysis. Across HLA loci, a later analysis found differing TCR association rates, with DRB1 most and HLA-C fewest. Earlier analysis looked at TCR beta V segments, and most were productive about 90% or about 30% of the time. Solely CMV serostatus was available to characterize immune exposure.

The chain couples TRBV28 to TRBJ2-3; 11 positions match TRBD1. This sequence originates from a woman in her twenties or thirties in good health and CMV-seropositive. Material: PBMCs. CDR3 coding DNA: TGTGCCAGCAGTCCCCGGGACAGGGGGTCGGATACGCAGTATTTT. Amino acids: CASSPRDRGSDTQYF.